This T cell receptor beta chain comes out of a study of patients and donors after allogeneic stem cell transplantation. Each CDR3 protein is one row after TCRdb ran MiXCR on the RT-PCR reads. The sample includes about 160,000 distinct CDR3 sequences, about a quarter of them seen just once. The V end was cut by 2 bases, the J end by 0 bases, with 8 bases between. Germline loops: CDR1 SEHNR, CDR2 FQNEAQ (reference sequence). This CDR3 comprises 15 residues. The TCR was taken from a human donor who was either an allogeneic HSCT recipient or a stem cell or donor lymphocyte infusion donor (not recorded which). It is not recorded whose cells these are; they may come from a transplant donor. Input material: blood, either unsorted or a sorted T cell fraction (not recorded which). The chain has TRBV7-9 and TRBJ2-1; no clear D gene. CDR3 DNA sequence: TGTGCCAGCAGCTTACCCACAAGCTCCTACAATGAGCAGTTCTTC. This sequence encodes CASSLPTSSYNEQFF.